The 8 T cell receptor beta chains below were found in one sample sequenced in a study of blood T cell repertoires in COVID-19. TCRdb keeps only in-frame clones here, not all; method: immunoSEQ multiplex PCR. The table includes fewer than 300,000 clones, approximately 83% detected once. The sequenced material came from peripheral blood. The receptors derive from a human donor in a cohort sampled during active COVID-19.

This chain connects TRBV5-1 to TRBJ1-2, with 12 bases fitting TRBD1. The CDR3 runs to 15 residues. J was trimmed by 7 bases and V by 5 bases; bases with no gene match: 9. Germline V CDR1 and CDR2: SGHRS, YFSETQ. The CDR3 reads CASSITGTGGSGYTF. The CDR3 DNA is TGCGCCAGCAGTATTACCGGGACAGGGGGCTCTGGCTACACCTTC.

This clone occurred once. The chain has TRBV9 and TRBJ1-6, with 7 nucleotides matching TRBD1. With V trimmed by 2 bases and J by 6 bases, 2 bases remained unmatched. Germline CDR1 and CDR2: SGDLS and YYNGEE. This CDR3 is built from 14 residues. CDR3 bases: TGTGCCAGCAGCGTTGAGGGGGCTAATTCACCCCTCCACTTT. It encodes CASSVEGANSPLHF.

This sequence joins TRBV6-5 and TRBJ2-7, with D perhaps TRBD2 (6 bases). The germline gives CDR1 MNHEY, CDR2 SVGAGI. Trimming removed 5 bases at V and 2 bases at J, with 13 bases between. The CDR3 contains 14 residues. As DNA, the CDR3 is TGTGCCAGCAGTCAACCGGGACTTCCCTACGAGCAGTACTTC. Its protein product is CASSQPGLPYEQYF.

V gene TRBV9 combines with J gene TRBJ1-3; 7 nucleotides align to TRBD1. Germline V lookup: CDR1 SGDLS, CDR2 YYNGEE. The V gene end was trimmed by 4 bases and the J gene end by 1 base; junction bases not matched to a gene: 2. This CDR3 spans 14 amino acids. The CDR3, as DNA: TGTGCCAGCAGCCCGACAGGGTCTGGAAACACCATATATTTT. Its protein is CASSPTGSGNTIYF. The variable domain in full, completed from reference TRBV9 and TRBJ1-3, reads DSGVTQTPKHLITATGQRVTLRCSPRSGDLSVYWYQQSLDQGLQFLIQYYNGEERAKGNILERFSAQQFPDLHSELNLSSLELGDSALYFCASSPTGSGNTIYFGEGSWLTVV.

The chain recombines TRBV5-4 with TRBJ1-2, with 7 bases matching TRBD1. In germline, CDR1 is SGHNT, CDR2 YYREEE (reference sequence). V was clipped by 0 bases and J by 4 bases; unmatched bases: 6. The CDR3 is made up of 15 amino acids. The CDR3 coding sequence is TGTGCCAGCAGCTTGGGCCGGACAGGCGGCTATGGCTACACCTTC. It yields the protein CASSLGRTGGYGYTF.

The J gene is TRBJ1-6, the V gene TRBV5-1; D ambiguous. The CDR3 contains 15 residues. Trimming left V 1 base short and J 10 bases short, with 15 bases between. Germline V gene sequence: CDR1 SGHRS, CDR2 YFSETQ. The CDR3 region has the DNA TGCGCCAGCAGCTTGTATTTAGGGAGTCAATCACCCCTCCACTTT. This translates into CASSLYLGSQSPLHF.

The rearrangement links TRBV19 to TRBJ2-1, with 8 bases aligning to TRBD2. Germline CDR1 and CDR2: LNHDA and SQIVND (reference sequence). Trimming removed 5 bases from V and 4 bases from J; junction bases left unmatched: 4. The CDR3 covers 14 residues. CDR3 sequence (DNA): TGTGCCAGTAGTCAGGGACTAGTGTACAATGAGCAGTTCTTC. Protein sequence: CASSQGLVYNEQFF.

The V and J genes are TRBV19 and TRBJ1-5; no firm D call. CDR3 length equals 13 residues. V was clipped by 7 bases and J by 7 bases, with 14 bases between them. Germline V gene data show CDR1 as LNHDA and CDR2 as SQIVND (reference sequence). The CDR3 region is CASTFGERQPQHF. In DNA form, the CDR3 reads TGTGCCAGTACCTTTGGGGAGCGGCAGCCCCAGCATTTT.